This T cell receptor (beta chain) was profiled in a study of cytomegalovirus exposure and HLA in healthy donors. Vbeta (60) and Jbeta (13) primers were used in the PCR. TCRdb's table, derived via immunoSEQ multiplex PCR, lists solely in-frame clones and lacks some. Here the sample spans some 130,000 clones, about four fifths being singletons. Study-wide results and limits: Being indistinguishable, some V segments were excluded, TRBV6-2 and TRBV6-3 among them. In an earlier analysis, productive rearrangement rates for most beta V segments clustered near 87% or 30%. A later analysis revealed that TCR association rates differed between HLA loci, peaking at DRB1 and bottoming out at HLA-C. When analyzed later, a missense DCLRE1C variant was found to be linked to TCR beta V- and J-gene trimming.

V lost 7 bases and J lost 5; bases outside the gene matches: 7. Looked up from germline, CDR1 is SGHAT and CDR2 is FQNNGV. The CDR3 extends over 15 amino acids. Regarding this clone: Its antigen is not identified.

The source material was PBMCs. This TCR derives from a young man in good health. The rearrangement joins TRBV11-2 to TRBJ2-1, with 11 bases lining up with TRBD2. CDR3 coding DNA: TGTGCCAGCACCTCCGGGACTAGCGGTCACAATGAGCAGTTCTTC. Translation: CASTSGTSGHNEQFF.